This entry concerns a single TCR beta chain. Its antigen is unknown. Assays examined 75,000 to 100,000 TCR templates per sample. Sequencing was performed with immunoSEQ multiplex PCR; in TCRdb, only in-frame clones are kept and a portion is missing. The data show about 69,000 clones, over 80% seen once. V lost 1 base and J 3 bases, leaving 13 bases between the germline ends. The germline CDR1 and CDR2 sequences are SGHTA and FQGNSA. CDR3 length: 15 residues. These data originate in a study of siplizumab effects on memory and regulatory T cells. Study-wide findings and caveats: For mappable alloreactive CD4+ clones, the mean Treg-derived fraction was about 72% with siplizumab and 25% to 30% in controls. Naive T cells looked more diverse than memory cells and looked like major alloresponse contributors.

Sequenced input: Tregs sorted from blood. The source of this sequence is a human donor in good health. The chain couples TRBV7-2 to TRBJ2-7; D not resolved. This CDR3 reads CASSLGVGYVYEQYF. CDR3 DNA sequence: TGTGCCAGCAGCTTAGGGGTAGGCTATGTCTACGAGCAGTACTTC.